The 8 T cell receptor beta chains given below trace back to one sample, sequenced in a study of early T cells in non-severe SARS-CoV-2 infection. One entry per CDR3 protein, called by TCRdb with MiXCR from the 5' RACE reads. Among fewer than 85,000 distinct CDR3 sequences listed, 11% were seen once. This specimen was whole blood, taken at baseline. The receptors stem from an adult who was a healthcare worker with PCR-confirmed SARS-CoV-2 infection or an uninfected control (not recorded which).

The chain has TRBV12-3 or TRBV12-4 and TRBJ2-3; perhaps TRBD2 as D (5 bases). Trimming took off 8 bases at V and 3 bases at J, with 12 bases between the two ends. The CDR3 extends over 13 amino acids. The CDR3 here is CASVMDLTDTQYF. CDR3 bases: TGTGCCAGCGTAATGGACTTGACAGATACGCAGTATTTT.

This clonotype was found a few times. The chain joins TRBV7-2 to TRBJ1-1; perhaps TRBD1 as D (6 bases). Germline loops: CDR1 SGHTA, CDR2 FQGNSA. This CDR3 is built from 15 residues. V lost 4 bases and J 5 bases, leaving 17 bases between the germline ends. The chain's CDR3 is CASSYTPGTRTEAFF. The DNA for the CDR3 is TGTGCCAGCAGCTATACACCGGGGACACGAACTGAAGCTTTCTTT.

This clonotype has more than one count but fewer than ten. The chain is built from TRBV4-2 and TRBJ2-7; D may be TRBD2 (6 bases). With 3 bases removed from V and 3 bases from J, the gap between germline ends came to 21 bases. Germline V lookup: CDR1 LGHNA, CDR2 YNFKEQ. The CDR3 has 17 amino acids. The CDR3 reads CASSQGGATNLNYEQYF. CDR3 nucleotides: TGTGCCAGCAGCCAGGGGGGAGCGACTAACCTAAACTACGAGCAGTACTTC.

The chain joins TRBV28 to TRBJ1-4, with a weak D call TRBD1 (5 bases). CDR1 and CDR2 from the germline V gene are MDHEN and SYDVKM. The germline V and J ends were trimmed by 10 bases and 8 bases, with 23 bases remaining between them. This CDR3 comprises 15 residues. The CDR3 sequence: CANIDSQLASEKLFF. Here the CDR3 DNA reads TGTGCCAACATCGACAGCCAGTTAGCCTCCGAAAAACTGTTTTTT.

This clonotype was observed at least ten times. The V call is TRBV10-3, the J call TRBJ1-1; 7 bases fit TRBD1. CDR1 is ENHRY and CDR2 is SYGVKD in the germline V gene. J gave up 8 bases and V 6 bases, and 6 bases lay outside the gene matches. The CDR3 extends over 12 amino acids. The CDR3 sequence is CAISDRASEAFF. Here the CDR3 DNA reads TGTGCCATCAGCGACAGGGCTTCCGAAGCTTTCTTT.

J is TRBJ1-5 and V is TRBV6-1; no definite D call. Trimming removed 5 bases at V and 4 bases at J, with 6 bases between. CDR3 length: 12 amino acids. In germline, CDR1 is MNHNS, CDR2 SASEGT. The CDR3 reads CASSHMNQPQHF. The DNA of the CDR3 is TGTGCCAGCAGTCACATGAATCAGCCCCAGCATTTT.

This clonotype was counted ten times or more. This chain uses TRBV21-1 with TRBJ1-5; the D segment call TRBD1 is taken from the table without a DNA check. TRBV21-1 is marked as a pseudogene. This CDR3 region has 13 residues. The CDR3 region is CASRQTGDQPQHF. CDR3 sequence (DNA): TGTGCCAGCAGGCAAACAGGGGATCAGCCCCAGCATTTT.

The table lists this clonotype with many counts. The V and J genes are TRBV7-8 and TRBJ2-3; TRBD1 or TRBD2 may be the D gene (6 bases each). Trimming took 1 base from V and 10 from J, leaving 30 bases between them. The germline V gene encodes CDR1 SGHVS and CDR2 FQNEAQ. The CDR3 has 19 residues. In DNA, the CDR3 is TGTGCCAGCAGCTTAGGGTCCTCCGGGGGCCCCTGGGAAGTTTTTGCGCAGTATTTT. Its translation is CASSLGSSGGPWEVFAQYF.